This T cell receptor beta chain was documented in a study of Tregs in tolerant kidney transplant recipients. In regard to this clone: Its antigen is still unknown.

Germline V CDR1 and CDR2: LNHNV, YYDKDF (reference sequence). CDR3 length: 13 residues. Between the trimmed V and J ends, which lost 8 bases and 4 bases, there was a span of 12 bases. Repertoires were generated with immunoSEQ multiplex PCR, while TCRdb's copy carries only in-frame clones and drops some. The data contain about 77,000 clones, about 98% of them singletons. Study-wide findings and caveats: No direct test of biological reproducibility was done here.

This clonotype originated in a human donor who received a combined kidney and bone marrow transplant. The sample was CD4+ T cells from blood, taken before the transplant. The chain carries TRBV15 and TRBJ2-1; D is uncertain. Written as DNA, the CDR3 is TGTGCCACCGCCGGGTCTCGGTACAATGAGCAGTTCTTC. Translation gives CATAGSRYNEQFF.